Sequencing of this T cell receptor beta chain was carried out in a study of radiation and T cells in renal cell carcinoma. Concerning this clone: Its antigen is unidentified.

Clones were sequenced by immunoSEQ multiplex PCR, and TCRdb holds only the in-frame ones, with some missing. The sample has approximately 120,000 clones, approximately 85% seen once. Trimming removed 5 bases from V and 4 bases from J; junction bases left unmatched: 13. CDR3 length equals 16 residues. Germline V gives CDR1 SGHTA, CDR2 FQGTGA. Sample time point: blood 2 weeks post-SBRT. This sample's treatment: 15 Gy SBRT to primary tumor, nephrectomy 4 weeks later. Blood was sampled at baseline, 2 weeks and 4 weeks after SBRT. Study-wide results and caveats: Top tumor clonotypes rose in blood 2 weeks post-radiation, then contracted.

The V gene is TRBV7-3, the J gene TRBJ1-1, with TRBD1 matching 7 bases. This receptor was obtained from a man in his fifties or sixties with renal cell carcinoma. Sequences were derived from blood, sampled from a patient whose treatment included radiotherapy and nephrectomy. The DNA for the CDR3 is TGTGCCAGCAGCGTCGCCGGGACCCAGGGGGGCACTGAAGCTTTCTTT. Translated: CASSVAGTQGGTEAFF.